Listed here is a single T cell receptor (beta chain). Its antigen is not known. These data belong to a study of cytomegalovirus exposure and HLA in healthy donors. Study results and caveats: Highly shared variants forming one cluster were likely a sequencing artifact. Associated with cytomegalovirus, according to the listing, were 150 to 200 TCR beta chains.

PCR amplification relied on 60 Vbeta primers (plus 13 Jbeta primers). The method was immunoSEQ multiplex PCR; TCRdb's version includes in-frame clones alone and lacks a portion of them. The sample consists of approximately 91,000 clones, about two thirds of them appearing once. Sequencing was carried out using PBMCs. The receptor was isolated from a human donor in good health.

The CDR3 DNA follows: TGTGCCAGCAGCTTCGCTGGGGCCAACGTCCTGACTTTC. Its protein product is CASSFAGANVLTF. The chain is built from TRBV7-9 and TRBJ2-6; no reliable D call. CDR3 size: 13 residues. Deletions cut 3 bases from V and 2 bases from J, with 2 bases between. Germline values: CDR1 SEHNR, CDR2 FQNEAQ (reference sequence). The whole variable domain, remainder taken from reference TRBV7-9 and TRBJ2-6, is DTGVSQNPRHKITKRGQNVTFRCDPISEHNRLYWYRQTLGQGPEFLTYFQNEAQLEKSRLLSDRFSAERPKGSFSTLEIQRTEQGDSAMYLCASSFAGANVLTFGAGSRLTVL.